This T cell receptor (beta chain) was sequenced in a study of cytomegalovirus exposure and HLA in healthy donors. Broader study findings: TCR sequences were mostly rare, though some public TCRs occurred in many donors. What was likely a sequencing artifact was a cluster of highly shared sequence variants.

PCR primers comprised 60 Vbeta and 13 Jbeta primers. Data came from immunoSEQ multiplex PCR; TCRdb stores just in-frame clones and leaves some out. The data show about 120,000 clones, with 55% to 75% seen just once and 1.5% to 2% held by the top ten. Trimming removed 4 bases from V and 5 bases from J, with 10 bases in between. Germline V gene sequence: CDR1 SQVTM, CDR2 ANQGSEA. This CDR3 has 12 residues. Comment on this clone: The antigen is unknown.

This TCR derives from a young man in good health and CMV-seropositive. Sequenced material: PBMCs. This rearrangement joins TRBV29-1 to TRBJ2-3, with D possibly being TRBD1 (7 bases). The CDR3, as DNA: TGCAGCGTTGCCCAGGGGGGAGATACGCAGTATTTT. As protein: CSVAQGGDTQYF.